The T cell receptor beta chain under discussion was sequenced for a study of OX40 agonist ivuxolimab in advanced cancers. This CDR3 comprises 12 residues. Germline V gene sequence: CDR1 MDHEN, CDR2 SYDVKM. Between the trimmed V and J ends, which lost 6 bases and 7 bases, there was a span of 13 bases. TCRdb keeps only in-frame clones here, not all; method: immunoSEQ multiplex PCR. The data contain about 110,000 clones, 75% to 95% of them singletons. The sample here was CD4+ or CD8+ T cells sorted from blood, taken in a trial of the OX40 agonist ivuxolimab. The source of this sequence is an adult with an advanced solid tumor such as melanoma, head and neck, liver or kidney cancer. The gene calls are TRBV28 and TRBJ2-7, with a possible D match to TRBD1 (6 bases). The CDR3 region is CASRSRQDEQYF. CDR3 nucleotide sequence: TGTGCCAGCAGGAGCCGACAGGATGAGCAGTACTTC.